The 15 T cell receptor beta chains listed next were all sequenced from one sample in a study of T-cell reconstitution after alpha-beta-depleted transplantation in children. The library targeted TCRbeta and was prepared with unique molecular identifiers. Using its own MiXCR run on the PCR reads, TCRdb lists one record per CDR3 protein. The sample has some 840,000 distinct CDR3 sequences; roughly 15% are singletons. The sequencing used PBMCs, mostly from graft donor cells, collected 360 days after TCRalphabeta/CD19-depleted stem cell transplant. These receptors all stem from a male patient younger than 18 who had a stem cell transplant for acute lymphoblastic leukemia, so the T cells may come from the graft donor.

This rearrangement joins TRBV7-8 to TRBJ1-5, with 7 nucleotides matching TRBD1. Per the germline V gene, CDR1 is SGHVS and CDR2 is FQNEAQ. V was clipped by 4 bases and J by 3 bases; unmatched bases: 6. CDR3 size: 15 residues. The chain's CDR3 is CASSSTDRVNQPQHF. As DNA, the CDR3 is TGTGCCAGCAGCTCAACCGACAGGGTCAATCAGCCCCAGCATTTT.

In its sample, this clonotype was seen a few times. The genes are TRBV7-9 and TRBJ2-2; perhaps TRBD2 as D (5 bases). Per the germline V gene, CDR1 is SEHNR and CDR2 is FQNEAQ (reference sequence). Trimming removed 7 bases from V and 1 base from J, with 7 bases in between. This CDR3 is built from 13 residues. DNA of the CDR3: TGTGCCAGCACGGACTTGAACACCGGGGAGCTGTTTTTT. As protein: CASTDLNTGELFF.

The gene calls are TRBV18 and TRBJ2-7; D not certain. CDR1 and CDR2 (germline): KGHSH, LQKENI. The CDR3 is 12 amino acids. With 5 bases removed from V and 7 bases from J, the gap between germline ends came to 12 bases. The CDR3 loop is CASSDYGEEQYF. The CDR3 DNA is TGTGCCAGCTCAGATTATGGAGAGGAGCAGTACTTC.

This clonotype was counted only a few times. This chain uses TRBV29-1 with TRBJ2-1; 7 bases map to TRBD2. The CDR3 sequence is 15 residues long. The V segment lost 4 bases and the J segment 3 bases; nucleotides outside the gene matches: 9. The germline V gene has CDR1 SQVTM and CDR2 ANQGSEA. DNA of the CDR3: TGCAGCGTTGGGGGAGGGTCTTTGCGCTACAATGAGCAGTTCTTC. It is translated as CSVGGGSLRYNEQFF.

This clonotype was seen at least ten times. The chain links TRBV4-1 to TRBJ1-1, with D unresolved. The germline CDR1 and CDR2 sequences are MGHRA and YSYEKL. The germline V and J ends were trimmed by 5 bases and 1 base, with 8 bases remaining between them. This CDR3 contains 13 residues. CDR3 DNA: TGCGCCAGCAGCGTCACATGGAACACTGAAGCTTTCTTT. Translated, it gives CASSVTWNTEAFF.

The J gene is TRBJ1-2, the V gene TRBV5-1; 8 bases match TRBD1. With V trimmed by 3 bases and J by 6 bases, 16 bases remained unmatched. The CDR3 runs to 17 residues. Germline V gene lookup returns CDR1 SGHRS and CDR2 YFSETQ. As DNA, the CDR3 is TGCGCCAGCAGCTCCCAAATGTTGCCACGGACAGGGCATGGCTACACCTTC. As protein: CASSSQMLPRTGHGYTF.

This clonotype was counted only a few times. V gene TRBV5-1 combines with J gene TRBJ1-3; no clear D. This CDR3 comprises 16 residues. V was clipped by 4 bases and J by 0 bases, with 14 bases between them. Germline CDR1 and CDR2: SGHRS and YFSETQ. The CDR3: CASSPEGTISGNTIYF. The CDR3 DNA is TGCGCCAGCAGCCCGGAGGGCACAATCTCTGGAAACACCATATATTTT.

The V gene is TRBV3-1, the J gene TRBJ2-2, with 9 nucleotides matching TRBD1. The germline CDR1 and CDR2 sequences are LGHDT and YNNKEL (reference sequence). This CDR3 spans 20 amino acids. V gave up 0 bases and J gave up 2 bases; unmatched junction bases: 13. CDR3: CASSQEYYRTGVVNTGELFF. The CDR3 DNA reads as TGTGCCAGCAGCCAAGAATATTATAGGACAGGGGTTGTTAACACCGGGGAGCTGTTTTTT.

There are a few counts of this clonotype. This chain uses TRBV19 with TRBJ2-7; TRBD2 matches at 10 bases. This CDR3 is 18 amino acids long. The J segment lost 5 bases and the V segment lost 1 base, leaving 14 bases of the junction unmatched. Per germline, CDR1 LNHDA and CDR2 SQIVND (reference sequence). This chain's CDR3 is CASSIGLALAGEYDEQYF. The CDR3 region has the DNA TGTGCCAGTAGTATAGGTTTGGCGCTAGCGGGAGAATATGACGAGCAGTACTTC.

Only a few counts were recorded for this clonotype. The chain carries TRBV4-1 and TRBJ2-5; D call uncertain. This CDR3 comprises 14 residues. V lost 6 bases, J lost 0 bases, and 11 bases lay in between. CDR1 and CDR2 from the germline V gene are MGHRA and YSYEKL. In DNA form, the CDR3 reads TGCGCCAGCAGTAGTCTCGTGAACCAAGAGACCCAGTACTTC. It yields the protein CASSSLVNQETQYF.

V is TRBV27 and J is TRBJ2-1; the D gene is possibly TRBD2 (5 bases). V lost 0 bases and J lost 3, with 12 bases in between. The CDR3 covers 16 residues. Looked up from germline, CDR1 is MNHEY and CDR2 is SMNVEV (reference sequence). The CDR3 sequence is CASSLSRVVIYNEQFF. In DNA form, the CDR3 reads TGTGCCAGCAGTTTATCGCGGGTGGTCATCTACAATGAGCAGTTCTTC.

In this sample, this clonotype turned up a few times. The chain has TRBV4-1 and TRBJ1-1, with D hard to call. Trimming left V 0 bases short and J 1 base short, with 6 bases between. The CDR3 is made up of 14 amino acids. CDR1 is MGHRA and CDR2 is YSYEKL in the germline V gene. CDR3 sequence reads: CASSQDGRNTEAFF. The CDR3 DNA sequence: TGCGCCAGCAGCCAAGATGGTCGGAACACTGAAGCTTTCTTT.

This clonotype has at least ten counts. The genes are TRBV27 and TRBJ2-7; possibly TRBD1 for D (6 bases). Trimming removed 7 bases from V and 5 bases from J, with 12 bases in between. This CDR3 comprises 12 residues. Germline CDR1 MNHEY, CDR2 SMNVEV (reference sequence). The CDR3 DNA is TGTGCCAGCAATACAGGGTTTAACGAGCAGTACTTC. Translation gives CASNTGFNEQYF.

This clonotype was recorded a few times. V gene TRBV2 combines with J gene TRBJ2-7; 9 bases agree with TRBD2. The CDR3 has 15 residues. The trim removed 6 bases at V and 0 bases at J, leaving 6 bases unmatched. The germline V gene has CDR1 SNHLY and CDR2 FYNNEI. CDR3: CASSGLALSSYEQYF. Here the CDR3 DNA reads TGTGCCAGCAGCGGACTAGCGCTTAGCTCCTACGAGCAGTACTTC.

The chain joins TRBV9 to TRBJ2-7; 7 bases line up with TRBD1. The germline V gene encodes CDR1 SGDLS and CDR2 YYNGEE. The CDR3 extends over 14 amino acids. The trim removed 1 base at V and 3 bases at J, leaving 4 bases unmatched. DNA of the CDR3: TGTGCCAGCAGCGTAACTACAGGGGACTACGAGCAGTACTTC. As protein: CASSVTTGDYEQYF.